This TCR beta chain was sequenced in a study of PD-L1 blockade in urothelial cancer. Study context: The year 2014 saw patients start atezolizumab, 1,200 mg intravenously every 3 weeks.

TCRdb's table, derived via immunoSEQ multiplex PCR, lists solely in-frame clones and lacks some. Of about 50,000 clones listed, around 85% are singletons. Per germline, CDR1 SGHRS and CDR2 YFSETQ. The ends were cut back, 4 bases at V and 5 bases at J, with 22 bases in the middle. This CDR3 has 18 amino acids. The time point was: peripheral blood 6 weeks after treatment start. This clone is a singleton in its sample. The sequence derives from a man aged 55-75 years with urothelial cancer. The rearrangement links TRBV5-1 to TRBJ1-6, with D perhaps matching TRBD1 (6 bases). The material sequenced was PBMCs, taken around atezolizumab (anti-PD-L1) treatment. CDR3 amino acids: CASSPLGGQGTNNSPLHF. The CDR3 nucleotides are TGCGCCAGCAGCCCCCTTGGGGGCCAGGGCACTAATAATTCACCCCTCCACTTT.